The present T cell receptor (beta chain) was sequenced within a study of vaccination effects on CD4 cells after COVID-19. Subsequent to a culture period of nine to ten days, CD4+ T cells were isolated. From March to December 2020, the person had a SARS-CoV-2 infection that was confirmed by PCR. Each participant was administered two doses of either the BNT162b2 or the mRNA-1273 vaccine. Profiling relied on immunoSEQ multiplex PCR, and the TCRdb table lists in-frame clones only, not all of them. The top ten clones hold about 3.8% of a sample with some 40,000 clones, 76% of them seen once. Study results and caveats: Infection-derived and vaccine-derived clones contracted markedly late after vaccination.

In the case of this clone: The antigen remains unidentified.

The source of this sequence is a human donor who had a prior SARS-CoV-2 infection. The input for sequencing was CD4+ T cells from PBMCs cultured without peptide, taken after COVID-19 vaccination.

CDR3 sequence (DNA): TGTGCCAGCAGTTTGAGTGACTATGGCTACACCTTC. Its translation: CASSLSDYGYTF. This chain connects TRBV28 to TRBJ1-2; D is undetermined. V was pared by 3 bases and J by 3 bases, with 5 bases between. The germline CDR1 and CDR2 sequences are MDHEN and SYDVKM. The CDR3 is 12 amino acids.